The 24 T cell receptor beta chains given below trace back to one sample, sequenced in a study of cytomegalovirus exposure and HLA in healthy donors. Researchers ran the PCR with 60 Vbeta and 13 Jbeta primers. Generated by immunoSEQ multiplex PCR, the TCRdb table keeps only in-frame clones and is missing some. The sample lists approximately 150,000 clones; roughly three quarters were seen once. Sequenced sample: PBMCs. Receptor source: a female donor in good health and CMV-seronegative.

This clone was detected only a few times. The chain employs TRBV28 and TRBJ2-7, with D unresolved. V dropped 6 bases and J dropped 3 bases, with 9 bases sitting between them. Germline V lookup: CDR1 MDHEN, CDR2 SYDVKM. The CDR3 runs to 12 residues. The CDR3 sequence is CASSYANYEQYF. CDR3 nucleotide sequence: TGTGCCAGCAGCTACGCAAACTACGAGCAGTACTTC.

The gene calls are TRBV12-1 and TRBJ1-5. TRBV12-1 is classified as a pseudogene. This CDR3 region has 17 residues. The CDR3 loop is CASSFASRELGNQPQHF. CDR3 bases: TGTGCCAGCAGCTTTGCGTCGAGGGAGTTGGGCAATCAGCCCCAGCATTTT.

With respect to this clone: The junction does not match germline at one end; this may be a read error. The chain links TRBV14 to TRBJ2-4; no reliable D call. Germline loops: CDR1 SGHDN, CDR2 FVKESK. The CDR3 has 16 residues. The CDR3 sequence is CASSQVSSRTKNIQYF. The CDR3 nucleotides read TGTGCCAGCAGTCAAGTCAGCTCTAGAACCAAAAACATTCAGTACTTC.

This clone was observed a few times. V gene TRBV28 combines with J gene TRBJ1-4; 7 positions agree with TRBD1. The CDR3 is 15 amino acids. Germline CDR1 MDHEN, CDR2 SYDVKM. V lost 5 bases and J lost 4; bases outside the gene matches: 7. CDR3 DNA sequence: TGTGCCAGCAGTATGACAGGGTGGGGTAATGAAAAACTGTTTTTT. Its protein product is CASSMTGWGNEKLFF.

This chain joins TRBV7-2 and TRBJ1-2; weak D call: TRBD1 (6 bases). The CDR3 runs 14 residues. CDR1 and CDR2 from the germline V gene are SGHTA and FQGNSA. Trimming left V 4 bases short and J 7 bases short, with 16 bases between. The CDR3 sequence is CASSSITGYVGYTF. CDR3 nucleotide sequence: TGTGCCAGCAGCTCAATTACAGGGTACGTTGGCTACACCTTC.

This sequence joins TRBV29-1 and TRBJ1-4; TRBD1 agrees at 11 bases. Germline V gene data show CDR1 as SQVTM and CDR2 as ANQGSEA. The J segment lost 7 bases and the V segment lost 6 bases, leaving 10 bases of the junction unmatched. This CDR3 contains 15 residues. The CDR3 DNA is TGCAGCGTCCGACTTTCCGGGACAGGGGGTGAAAAACTGTTTTTT. Its translation is CSVRLSGTGGEKLFF. Looking up the rest from reference TRBV29-1 and TRBJ1-4 gives the full variable domain: SAVISQKPSRDICQRGTSLTIQCQVDSQVTMMFWYRQQPGQSLTLIATANQGSEATYESGFVIDKFPISRPNLTFSTLTVSNMSPEDSSIYLCSVRLSGTGGEKLFFGSGTQLSVL.

This clone was seen a few times. This rearrangement joins TRBV6-6 to TRBJ2-7, with a tentative D call TRBD1 (5 bases). Trimming cost V 11 bases and J 6 bases, with 14 bases left between them. The CDR3 has 11 residues. Germline values: CDR1 MNHNY, CDR2 SVGAGI (reference sequence). The CDR3 DNA is TGTGCCGCGACCTCAGGGTCCGAGCAGTACTTC. Amino acids: CAATSGSEQYF.

V gene TRBV6-5 combines with J gene TRBJ2-7; 12 bases line up with TRBD2. CDR1 and CDR2 (germline): MNHEY, SVGAGI. This CDR3 has 14 residues. Trimming removed 5 bases from V and 5 bases from J; junction bases left unmatched: 4. CDR3 in amino acids: CASSKTSGSDEQYF. CDR3 nucleotides: TGTGCCAGCAGTAAGACTAGCGGGAGCGACGAGCAGTACTTC.

CDR3 protein: CASSSVQGHYEQYF. CDR3 bases: TGTGCCAGCAGTTCGGTACAGGGGCACTACGAGCAGTACTTC. The chain recombines TRBV27 with TRBJ2-5; the match to TRBD1 covers 7 bases. The J call is uncertain, as TRBJ2-7 better fits the DNA end. Germline-derived CDR1 and CDR2 are MNHEY and SMNVEV (reference sequence). This CDR3 is 14 amino acids long.

The chain recombines TRBV6-6 with TRBJ2-1; 9 positions agree with TRBD1. CDR3 length: 16 amino acids. Per germline, CDR1 MNHNY and CDR2 SVGAGI (reference sequence). V lost 1 base to trimming and J lost 6 bases; unmatched junction nucleotides: 7. This chain's CDR3 is CASSYFYRDRANEQFF. CDR3 DNA: TGTGCCAGCAGTTACTTTTACCGGGACAGGGCCAATGAGCAGTTCTTC.

The genes are TRBV28 and TRBJ2-3, with D possibly matching TRBD1 (7 bases). The ends were cut back, 3 bases at V and 7 bases at J, with 17 bases in the middle. This CDR3 region has 15 residues. Germline CDR1 reads MDHEN; CDR2 reads SYDVKM. The CDR3 nucleotides are TGTGCCAGCAGTTTGCATGCCAGGGGGGTAAATACGCAGTATTTT. Amino acids: CASSLHARGVNTQYF.

The chain uses TRBV5-4 and TRBJ2-7; possibly TRBD1 for D (5 bases). Germline V gene lookup returns CDR1 SGHNT and CDR2 YYREEE (reference sequence). This CDR3 spans 13 amino acids. V was trimmed by 3 bases and J by 6 bases, leaving 13 bases between them. The DNA for the CDR3 is TGTGCCAGCAGCTACGGATCAAGGGGCGAGCAGTACTTC. It codes for CASSYGSRGEQYF.

The chain uses TRBV19 and TRBJ2-6; no definite D call. V lost 2 bases, J lost 4 bases, and 12 bases lay in between. The CDR3 consists of 16 residues. Germline V gene data show CDR1 as LNHDA and CDR2 as SQIVND (reference sequence). CDR3 in DNA: TGTGCCAGTAGTATATATCACGGGTCCGGGGCCAACGTCCTGACTTTC. Its translation is CASSIYHGSGANVLTF.

For the CDR3, the DNA is TGTGCCAGTAGGCCAAATCCCGGGGGACCCGCGAACACCGGGGAGCTGTTTTTT. Protein: CASRPNPGGPANTGELFF. This chain uses TRBV19 with TRBJ2-2, with TRBD2 as a possible D gene (6 bases). The germline V gene has CDR1 LNHDA and CDR2 SQIVND (reference sequence). Deletions cut 6 bases from V and 0 bases from J, with 20 bases between. CDR3 length: 18 residues.

The chain links TRBV28 to TRBJ1-4; a weak D match, TRBD1 (5 bases). The CDR3 extends over 17 amino acids. The germline gives CDR1 MDHEN, CDR2 SYDVKM. V dropped 5 bases and J dropped 7 bases, with 23 bases sitting between them. The CDR3 DNA follows: TGTGCCAGCAGTCGACCTCCTCTGGCAGGGATAAGTGAAAAACTGTTTTTT. Its protein product is CASSRPPLAGISEKLFF.

The chain joins TRBV5-1 to TRBJ2-3; 7 bases match TRBD1. This CDR3 comprises 17 residues. Unmatched junction bases numbered 16, after V lost 7 bases and J lost 2 bases. Germline V CDR1 and CDR2: SGHRS, YFSETQ. CDR3 loop: CASRMPGYRGPTDTQYF. CDR3 DNA sequence: TGCGCCAGCCGAATGCCGGGATACAGGGGTCCCACAGATACGCAGTATTTT. Supplemented by reference TRBV5-1 and TRBJ2-3, the full variable domain reads KAGVTQTPRYLIKTRGQQVTLSCSPISGHRSVSWYQQTPGQGLQFLFEYFSETQRNKGNFPGRFSGRQFSNSRSEMNVSTLELGDSALYLCASRMPGYRGPTDTQYFGPGTRLTVL.

This clone was recorded a few times. This chain joins TRBV30 and TRBJ2-3; 7 nucleotides align to TRBD2. The ends lost 0 bases at V and 4 bases at J; junction bases unmatched: 1. Germline V CDR1 and CDR2: GTSNPN, SVGIG (reference sequence). The CDR3 sequence is 13 residues long. The CDR3 spells CAWSVAGADTQYF. DNA for the CDR3: TGTGCCTGGAGTGTGGCGGGGGCAGATACGCAGTATTTT.

The chain employs TRBV4-2 and TRBJ1-6, with D maybe TRBD1 (5 bases). The CDR3 covers 16 residues. In germline, CDR1 is LGHNA, CDR2 YNFKEQ. V lost 3 bases and J lost 7, with 16 bases in between. As DNA, the CDR3 is TGTGCCAGCAGCCAGGATCTAAGGGGAGGGAATTCACCCCTCCACTTT. It translates to CASSQDLRGGNSPLHF.

This sequence joins TRBV5-4 and TRBJ1-6; 7 bases fit TRBD1. V shed 0 bases and J 9 bases; nucleotides not matched to a gene: 12. Per the germline V gene, CDR1 is SGHNT and CDR2 is YYREEE (reference sequence). The CDR3 totals 17 residues. The CDR3 is CASSLGEQGTYFSPLHF. Written as DNA, the CDR3 is TGTGCCAGCAGCTTGGGTGAACAGGGGACCTACTTTTCACCCCTCCACTTT. Together with reference TRBV5-4 and TRBJ1-6, the CDR3 gives the full variable domain: ETGVTQSPTHLIKTRGQQVTLRCSSQSGHNTVSWYQQALGQGPQFIFQYYREEENGRGNFPPRFSGLQFPNYSSELNVNALELDDSALYLCASSLGEQGTYFSPLHFGNGTRLTVT.

Concerning this clone itself: At one end the junction does not follow the germline gene, possibly because of a read error. This chain joins TRBV27 and TRBJ1-2; D is undetermined. The CDR3 runs to 12 residues. CDR1 and CDR2 from the germline V gene are MNHEY and SMNVEV (reference sequence). The CDR3 DNA is TGTGCCAGTAAGGACTCCTCGGGAGGCTACCCCTTC. It specifies CASKDSSGGYPF.

The J gene is TRBJ1-4, the V gene TRBV27, with a tentative D call TRBD1 (6 bases). This CDR3 has 15 residues. Germline V lookup: CDR1 MNHEY, CDR2 SMNVEV (reference sequence). Trimming stripped 5 bases from V and 6 bases from J, with 16 bases between. CDR3 in DNA: TGTGCCAGCAGTCCCCCGGGGGGGGGCGATGAAAAACTGTTTTTT. Translation gives CASSPPGGGDEKLFF.

This rearrangement joins TRBV11-2 to TRBJ1-2; 8 bases are a match to TRBD1. Trimming took 4 bases from V and 8 from J; bases not matched to a gene: 15. Germline CDR1 and CDR2: SGHAT and FQNNGV. The CDR3 loop spans 16 amino acids. The CDR3: CASSSPKPGTGFGYTF. The DNA for the CDR3 is TGTGCCAGCAGCTCCCCCAAACCCGGGACAGGTTTCGGCTACACCTTC.

The rearrangement uses TRBV6-5 and TRBJ1-1; 7 nucleotides agree with TRBD1. The CDR3 covers 13 residues. The V and J ends lost 6 bases and 1 base, in that order; junction bases with no gene match: 2. Per germline, CDR1 MNHEY and CDR2 SVGAGI. The CDR3 DNA reads TGTGCCAGCAGACGGACAGGGAACACTGAAGCTTTCTTT. It specifies CASRRTGNTEAFF.

This chain uses TRBV7-8 with TRBJ1-2; D ambiguous. V was clipped by 3 bases and J by 1 base, with 9 bases between them. From germline, CDR1 is SGHVS and CDR2 FQNEAQ. The CDR3 spans 14 residues. The CDR3 nucleotides read TGTGCCAGCAGCTTTGGGCAGCTTAACTATGGCTACACCTTC. Protein: CASSFGQLNYGYTF.